This T cell receptor beta chain was identified during a study of blood T cells in healthy people across ages. On the study more broadly: Capturing about one barcoded beta molecule per two T cells was achieved by template switching.

Using a J-beta primer mix together with a sample-barcoded 5' primer, a second PCR was run for roughly 7 to 12 cycles. TCRdb re-derived calls from the 5' RACE reads in MiXCR, one entry per CDR3 protein. The repertoire holds about 650,000 distinct CDR3 sequences, 32% seen once, with approximately 15% in the top ten. This clonotype showed up just a few times. This CDR3 spans 14 amino acids. Germline-derived CDR1 and CDR2 are DFQATT and SNEGSKA (reference sequence). Trimming stripped 2 bases from V and 7 bases from J, with 12 bases between. V is TRBV20-1 and J is TRBJ1-6; D might be TRBD1 (5 bases). The sample was blood. The clonotype comes from an elderly woman in good health. The CDR3 loop reads CSARPGDLNSPLHF. The CDR3 region has the DNA TGCAGTGCTAGACCGGGGGACCTAAATTCACCCCTCCACTTT.